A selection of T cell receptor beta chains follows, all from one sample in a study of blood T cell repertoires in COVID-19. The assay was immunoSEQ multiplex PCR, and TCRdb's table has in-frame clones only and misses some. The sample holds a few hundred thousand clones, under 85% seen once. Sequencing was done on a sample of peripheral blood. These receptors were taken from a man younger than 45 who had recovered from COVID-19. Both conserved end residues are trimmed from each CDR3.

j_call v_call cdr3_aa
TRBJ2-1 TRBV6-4 ASSDRLGADEQF
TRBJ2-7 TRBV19 ASSTLTSRGEQY
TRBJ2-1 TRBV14 ASSQGGPPYNEQF
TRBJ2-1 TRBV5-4 ASSRGQIGLWGEQF
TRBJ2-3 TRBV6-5 ASSYSPPRGDTQY
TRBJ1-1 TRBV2 ASSDFGETREAF
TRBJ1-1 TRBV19 ASSTSGPGVGAF
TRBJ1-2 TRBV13 ASSLDKIGYT
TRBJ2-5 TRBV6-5 ASSILAGQAETQY
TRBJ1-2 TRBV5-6 ASSLGTNYGYT
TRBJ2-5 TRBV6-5 ASIGRLEETQY
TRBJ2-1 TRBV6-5 ASRVAGGPDEQF
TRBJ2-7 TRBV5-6 ASSFGQVYEQY
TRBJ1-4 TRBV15 ATSRDLSGLRLF
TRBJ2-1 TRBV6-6 ASSNPLTGINEQF
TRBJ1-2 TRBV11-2 ASSLLTGRGYT
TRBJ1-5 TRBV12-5 ASGLDGWEQGSSNQPQH
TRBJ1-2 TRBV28 ASSPAGRLANYGYT
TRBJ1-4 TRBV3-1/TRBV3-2 ASSHEGQVKKLF
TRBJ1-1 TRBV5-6 ASSFGRNRVGEAF
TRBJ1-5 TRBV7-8 ASSQSVGSYSNQPQH
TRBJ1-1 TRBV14 ASSPQMYVEAF
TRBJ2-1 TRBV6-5 ASSVGAGAVNEQF
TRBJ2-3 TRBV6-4 ASSVTSGSDTQY
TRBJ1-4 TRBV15 ATSRGGQGGEKLF
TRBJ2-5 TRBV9 ASSSSGVSETQY
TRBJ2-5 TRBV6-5 ASSRGGGSSETQY
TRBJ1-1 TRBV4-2 ASSQVQAPDTEAF
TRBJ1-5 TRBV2 ASSGTGVGQPQH
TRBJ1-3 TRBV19 ARGGTGLTTSSGNTIY
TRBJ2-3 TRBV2 ASSERAVSDTQY
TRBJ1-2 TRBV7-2 ASSLEEEAGLRGYT
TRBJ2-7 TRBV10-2 ASRPTGERNEQY
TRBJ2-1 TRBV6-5 ASSSSGIVSYNEQF
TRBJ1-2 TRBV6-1 ASSEYRFGRVLSNYGYT